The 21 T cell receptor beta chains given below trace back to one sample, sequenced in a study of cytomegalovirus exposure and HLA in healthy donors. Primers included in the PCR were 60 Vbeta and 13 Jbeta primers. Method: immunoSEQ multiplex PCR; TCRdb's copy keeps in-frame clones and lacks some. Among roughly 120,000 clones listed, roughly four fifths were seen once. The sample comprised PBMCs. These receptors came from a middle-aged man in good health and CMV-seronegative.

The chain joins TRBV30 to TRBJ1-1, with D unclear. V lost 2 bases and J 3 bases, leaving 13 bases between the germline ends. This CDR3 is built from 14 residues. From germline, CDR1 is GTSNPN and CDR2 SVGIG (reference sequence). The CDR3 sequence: CAWSINPGYTEAFF. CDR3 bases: TGTGCCTGGAGTATCAATCCCGGTTACACTGAAGCTTTCTTT.

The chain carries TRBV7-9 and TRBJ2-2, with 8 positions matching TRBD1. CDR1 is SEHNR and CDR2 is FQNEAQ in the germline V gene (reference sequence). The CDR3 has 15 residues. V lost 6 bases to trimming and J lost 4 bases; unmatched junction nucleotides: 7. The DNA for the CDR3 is TGTGCCAGCAGTCCCAGGGGGCGCAGCACCGGGGAGCTGTTTTTT. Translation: CASSPRGRSTGELFF.

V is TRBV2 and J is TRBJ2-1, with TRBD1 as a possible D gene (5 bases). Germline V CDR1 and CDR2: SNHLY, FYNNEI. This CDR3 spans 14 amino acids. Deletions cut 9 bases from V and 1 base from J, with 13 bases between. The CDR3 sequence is CARQAPKSYNEQFF. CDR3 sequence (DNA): TGTGCCAGACAGGCCCCTAAATCCTACAATGAGCAGTTCTTC.

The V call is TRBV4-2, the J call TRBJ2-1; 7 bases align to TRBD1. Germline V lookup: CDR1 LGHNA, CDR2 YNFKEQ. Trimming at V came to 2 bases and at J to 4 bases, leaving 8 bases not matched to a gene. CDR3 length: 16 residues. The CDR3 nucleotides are TGTGCCAGCAGCCAAATGAGGGGGCAGATATACAATGAGCAGTTCTTC. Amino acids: CASSQMRGQIYNEQFF.

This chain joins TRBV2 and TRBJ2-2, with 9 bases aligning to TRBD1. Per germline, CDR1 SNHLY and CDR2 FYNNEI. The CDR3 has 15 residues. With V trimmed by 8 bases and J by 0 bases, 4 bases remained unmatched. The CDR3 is CASGGQGTNTGELFF. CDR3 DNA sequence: TGTGCCAGCGGGGGACAGGGAACGAACACCGGGGAGCTGTTTTTT. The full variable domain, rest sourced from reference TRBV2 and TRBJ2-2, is EPEVTQTPSHQVTQMGQEVILRCVPISNHLYFYWYRQILGQKVEFLVSFYNNEISEKSEIFDDQFSVERPDGSNFTLKIRSTKLEDSAMYFCASGGQGTNTGELFFGEGSRLTVL.

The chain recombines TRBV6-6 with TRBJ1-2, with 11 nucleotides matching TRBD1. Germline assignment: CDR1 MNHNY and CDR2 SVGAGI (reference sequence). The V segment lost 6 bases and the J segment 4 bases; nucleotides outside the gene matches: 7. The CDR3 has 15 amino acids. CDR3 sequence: CASSSGTGGFYGYTF. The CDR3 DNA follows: TGTGCCAGCAGCTCCGGGACAGGGGGATTCTATGGCTACACCTTC.

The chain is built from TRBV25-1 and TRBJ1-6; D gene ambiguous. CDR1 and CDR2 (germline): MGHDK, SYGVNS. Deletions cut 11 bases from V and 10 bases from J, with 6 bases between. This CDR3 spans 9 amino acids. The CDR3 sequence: CASGSPLHF. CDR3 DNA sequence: TGTGCCTCGGGGTCACCCCTCCACTTT.

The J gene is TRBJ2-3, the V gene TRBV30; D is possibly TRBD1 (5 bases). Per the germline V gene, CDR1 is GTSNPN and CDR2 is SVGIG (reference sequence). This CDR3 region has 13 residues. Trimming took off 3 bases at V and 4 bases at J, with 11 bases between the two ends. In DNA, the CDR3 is TGTGCCTGGAGAGGGCAGGGTGCAGATACGCAGTATTTT. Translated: CAWRGQGADTQYF.

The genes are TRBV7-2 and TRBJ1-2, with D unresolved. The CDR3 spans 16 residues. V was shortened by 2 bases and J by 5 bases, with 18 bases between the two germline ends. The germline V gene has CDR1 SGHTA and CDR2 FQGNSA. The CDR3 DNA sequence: TGTGCCAGCAGCTTAAACCCCGGACTTGACCTTTATGGCTACACCTTC. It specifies CASSLNPGLDLYGYTF.

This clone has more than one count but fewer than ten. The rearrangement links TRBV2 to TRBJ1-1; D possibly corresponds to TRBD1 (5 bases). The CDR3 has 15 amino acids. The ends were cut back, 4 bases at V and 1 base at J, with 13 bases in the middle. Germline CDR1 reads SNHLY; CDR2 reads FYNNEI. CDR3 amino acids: CASSALQVPNTEAFF. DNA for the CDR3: TGTGCCAGCAGTGCGCTACAGGTCCCGAACACTGAAGCTTTCTTT.

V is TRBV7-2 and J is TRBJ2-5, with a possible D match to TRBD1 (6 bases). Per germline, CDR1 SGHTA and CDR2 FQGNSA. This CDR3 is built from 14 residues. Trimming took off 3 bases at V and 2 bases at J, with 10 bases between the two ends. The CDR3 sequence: CASSFRRGQETQYF. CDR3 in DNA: TGTGCCAGCAGCTTCCGCAGGGGTCAAGAGACCCAGTACTTC.

CDR3 nucleotides: TGTGCCAGTAGTATAGTTGCGGGGGGTCATCAGCCCCAGCATTTT. Translating it yields CASSIVAGGHQPQHF. This sequence joins TRBV19 and TRBJ1-5; perhaps TRBD1 as D (5 bases). Germline CDR1 LNHDA, CDR2 SQIVND (reference sequence). The CDR3 is 15 residues long. Trimming stripped 1 base from V and 5 bases from J, with 12 bases between.

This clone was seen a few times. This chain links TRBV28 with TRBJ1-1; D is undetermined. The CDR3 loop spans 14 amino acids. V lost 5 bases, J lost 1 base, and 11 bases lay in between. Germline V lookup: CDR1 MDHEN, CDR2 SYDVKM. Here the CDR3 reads CASSPTLRNTEAFF. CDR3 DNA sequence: TGTGCCAGCAGTCCAACCCTTAGGAACACTGAAGCTTTCTTT.

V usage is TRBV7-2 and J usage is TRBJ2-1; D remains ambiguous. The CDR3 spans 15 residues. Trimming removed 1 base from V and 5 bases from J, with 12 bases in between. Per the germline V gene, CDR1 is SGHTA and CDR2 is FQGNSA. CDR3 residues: CASSLGAWSDNEQFF. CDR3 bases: TGTGCCAGCAGCTTAGGGGCCTGGTCCGACAATGAGCAGTTCTTC.

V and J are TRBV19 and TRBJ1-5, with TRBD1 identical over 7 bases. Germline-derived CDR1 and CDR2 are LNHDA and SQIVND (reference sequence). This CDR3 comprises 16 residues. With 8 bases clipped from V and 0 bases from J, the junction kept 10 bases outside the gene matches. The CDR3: CASGRTGRTSNQPQHF. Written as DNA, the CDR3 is TGTGCCAGTGGTCGGACAGGACGAACTAGCAATCAGCCCCAGCATTTT. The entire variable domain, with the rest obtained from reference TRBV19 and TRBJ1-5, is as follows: DGGITQSPKYLFRKEGQNVTLSCEQNLNHDAMYWYRQDPGQGLRLIYYSQIVNDFQKGDIAEGYSVSREKKESFPLTVTSAQKNPTAFYLCASGRTGRTSNQPQHFGDGTRLSIL.

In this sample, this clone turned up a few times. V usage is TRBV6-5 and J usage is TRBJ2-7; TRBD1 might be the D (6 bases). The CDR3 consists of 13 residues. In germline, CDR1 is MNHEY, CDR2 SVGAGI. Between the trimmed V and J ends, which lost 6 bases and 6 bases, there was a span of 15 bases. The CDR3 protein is CASRLQGAGEQYF. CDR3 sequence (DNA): TGTGCCAGCAGGCTACAGGGTGCGGGCGAGCAGTACTTC.

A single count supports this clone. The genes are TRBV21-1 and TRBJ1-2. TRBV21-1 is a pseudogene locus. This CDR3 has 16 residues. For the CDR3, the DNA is TGTGCCAGCATCCAAATGGGCCGGGAAATTGACTATGGCTACACCTTC. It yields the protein CASIQMGREIDYGYTF.

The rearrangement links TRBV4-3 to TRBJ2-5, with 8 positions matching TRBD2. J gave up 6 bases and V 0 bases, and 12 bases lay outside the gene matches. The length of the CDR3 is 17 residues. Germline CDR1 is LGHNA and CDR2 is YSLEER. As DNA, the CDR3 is TGCGCCAGCAGCCAAGAAAGACTAGCTCGGGGGGGAAAGACCCAGTACTTC. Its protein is CASSQERLARGGKTQYF.

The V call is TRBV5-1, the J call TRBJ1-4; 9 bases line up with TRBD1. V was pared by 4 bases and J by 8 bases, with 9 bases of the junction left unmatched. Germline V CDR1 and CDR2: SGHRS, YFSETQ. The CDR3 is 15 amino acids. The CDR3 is CASSAGDRDGEKLFF. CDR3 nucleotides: TGCGCCAGCAGCGCCGGGGACAGGGACGGCGAAAAACTGTTTTTT.

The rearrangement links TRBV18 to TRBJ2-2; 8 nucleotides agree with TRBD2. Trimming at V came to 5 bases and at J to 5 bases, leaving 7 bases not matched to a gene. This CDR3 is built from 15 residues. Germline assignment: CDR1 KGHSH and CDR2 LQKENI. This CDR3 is CASSSSGSGTGELFF. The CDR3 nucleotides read TGTGCCAGCTCAAGCAGCGGGAGCGGTACCGGGGAGCTGTTTTTT.

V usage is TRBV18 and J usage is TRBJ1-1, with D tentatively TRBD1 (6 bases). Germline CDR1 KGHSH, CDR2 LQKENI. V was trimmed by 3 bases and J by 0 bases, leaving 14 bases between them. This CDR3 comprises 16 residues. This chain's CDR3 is CASSPISTGLNTEAFF. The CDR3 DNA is TGTGCCAGCTCACCGATCTCGACAGGTTTGAACACTGAAGCTTTCTTT. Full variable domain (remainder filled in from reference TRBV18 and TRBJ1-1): NAGVMQNPRHLVRRRGQEARLRCSPMKGHSHVYWYRQLPEEGLKFMVYLQKENIIDESGMPKERFSAEFPKEGPSILRIQQVVRGDSAAYFCASSPISTGLNTEAFFGQGTRLTVV.